These T cell receptor beta chains were read from a single sample in a study of cytomegalovirus exposure and HLA in healthy donors. Sequencing used immunoSEQ multiplex PCR; TCRdb keeps in-frame clones, though not all of them. This sample has roughly 180,000 clones, with 60% to 80% found just once. The sample taken for sequencing was PBMCs. The origin of the receptors is a woman between 45 and 65 years old in good health and CMV-seropositive. Each CDR3 is given with its conserved first and last residue. D genes are given only for firm matches. Expanded clones get a size class; other rows say once, few or many, or leave the size out.

CDR3 length | clone size | J gene | V gene | D gene | CDR3 protein | CDR3 DNA
16 | - | TRBJ2-3 | TRBV7-2 | TRBD2 | CASSPGLAGRTDTQYF | TGTGCCAGCAGCCCAGGACTAGCGGGGCGCACAGATACGCAGTATTTT
13 | - | TRBJ1-5 | TRBV6-5 | - | CASRGQENQPQHF | TGTGCCAGCAGGGGGCAGGAGAATCAGCCCCAGCATTTT
16 | - | TRBJ2-1 | TRBV4-2 | TRBD2 | CASSQDSGGAYNEQFF | TGTGCCAGCAGCCAAGATAGCGGGGGGGCCTACAATGAGCAGTTCTTC
14 | few | TRBJ2-7 | TRBV11-2 | - | CASSLERDFYEQYF | TGTGCCAGCAGCTTAGAAAGGGACTTCTACGAGCAGTACTTC
13 | - | TRBJ1-2 | TRBV7-8 | TRBD1 | CASSLEAGGGYTF | TGTGCCAGCAGCTTAGAAGCAGGGGGTGGCTACACCTTC
13 | - | TRBJ1-2 | TRBV2 | TRBD1 | CASSVDRDYGYTF | TGTGCCAGCAGCGTCGACAGGGACTATGGCTACACCTTC
14 | - | TRBJ2-4 | TRBV6-5 | - | CASSYSTGQNIQYF | TGTGCCAGCAGTTACTCGACAGGCCAAAACATTCAGTACTTC
16 | - | TRBJ1-6 | TRBV19 | TRBD1 | CASSILGQESGSPLHF | TGTGCCAGTAGTATCCTCGGACAGGAGTCGGGGTCACCCCTCCACTTT
16 | - | TRBJ2-2 | TRBV15 | TRBD1 | CATSREFGTATGELFF | TGTGCCACCAGCAGAGAATTCGGGACAGCCACCGGGGAGCTGTTTTTT
16 | - | TRBJ1-6 | TRBV27 | - | CASSLFWRQDYSPLHF | TGTGCCAGCAGTTTATTCTGGAGACAGGATTATTCACCCCTCCACTTT
16 | - | TRBJ1-1 | TRBV30 | TRBD1 | CAWRPRQGAWNTEAFF | TGTGCCTGGAGACCCCGACAGGGGGCTTGGAACACTGAAGCTTTCTTT
15 | - | TRBJ2-5 | TRBV5-6 | - | CASSLARMRKETQYF | TGTGCCAGCAGCTTGGCGAGGATGAGGAAAGAGACCCAGTACTTC
15 | - | TRBJ2-2 | TRBV10-2 | - | CASSESPGNTGELFF | TGCGCCAGCAGTGAGTCCCCAGGGAACACCGGGGAGCTGTTTTTT
17 | - | TRBJ1-3 | TRBV5-1 | TRBD1 | CASSIGTGGRAGNTIYF | TGCGCCAGCAGCATAGGGACAGGGGGCCGAGCAGGAAACACCATATATTTT
16 | - | TRBJ2-5 | TRBV5-4 | - | CASSSNLGGRLETQYF | TGTGCCAGCAGCTCAAACCTAGGAGGAAGGTTAGAGACCCAGTACTTC
16 | - | TRBJ1-5 | TRBV4-1 | - | CASSQDRPAGDQPQHF | TGCGCCAGCAGCCAAGATAGGCCAGCCGGGGATCAGCCCCAGCATTTT
14 | - | TRBJ1-1 | TRBV19 | - | CASIQRTGTTEAFF | TGTGCCAGTATCCAACGTACAGGGACCACTGAAGCTTTCTTT
15 | - | TRBJ2-1 | TRBV11-1 | TRBD2 | CASSLAGLAEDEQFF | TGTGCCAGCAGCCTTGCGGGACTAGCAGAGGATGAGCAGTTCTTC
16 | - | TRBJ1-2 | TRBV7-8 | TRBD1 | CASSSAPGQINYGYTF | TGTGCCAGCAGCTCCGCCCCGGGACAGATTAACTATGGCTACACCTTC
13 | - | TRBJ1-6 | TRBV6-1 | - | CASTREDNSPLHF | TGTGCCAGTACGAGGGAGGATAATTCACCCCTCCACTTT
14 | - | TRBJ2-2 | TRBV19 | - | CASSQGVVSGELFF | TGTGCCAGTAGCCAGGGTGTAGTGTCCGGGGAGCTGTTTTTT
12 | - | TRBJ2-5 | TRBV10-3 | TRBD2 | CAIRGVGETQYF | TGTGCCATCCGGGGGGTCGGAGAGACCCAGTACTTC
14 | - | TRBJ2-7 | TRBV14 | TRBD1 | CASSRRQGTYEQYF | TGTGCCAGCAGCCGCAGACAGGGAACCTACGAGCAGTACTTC
16 | few | TRBJ2-2 | TRBV5-1 | TRBD1 | CASSPGQGAVTGELFF | TGCGCCAGCAGCCCGGGACAGGGGGCGGTCACCGGGGAGCTGTTTTTT
17 | - | TRBJ2-6 | TRBV2 | - | CASSDTSGHSGANVLTF | TGTGCCAGCAGTGATACAAGTGGCCACTCTGGGGCCAACGTCCTGACTTTC
15 | - | TRBJ2-3 | TRBV2 | TRBD1 | CASSKLGQGGDTQYF | TGTGCCAGCAGTAAGCTAGGACAGGGGGGAGATACGCAGTATTTT
15 | - | TRBJ2-7 | TRBV27 | - | CASSLVPRSSYEQYF | TGTGCCAGCAGTTTAGTGCCGAGAAGCTCCTACGAGCAGTACTTC
15 | - | TRBJ2-5 | TRBV19 | TRBD1 | CASSIQGARQETQYF | TGTGCCAGTAGTATACAGGGGGCGCGCCAAGAGACCCAGTACTTC